Listed below are T cell receptor beta chains from one sample, sequenced in a study of blood T cells in healthy people across ages. TCRdb reprocessed the 5' RACE reads with MiXCR, giving one entry per CDR3 protein. The sample records roughly 570,000 distinct CDR3 sequences, roughly 29% being singletons. The sequencing sample was made of blood. These receptors all come from a woman aged 70-85 years in good health. Each CDR3 is given with its conserved first and last residue. The order of the fields is clone size, D gene, V gene, J gene, CDR3 protein, CDR3 DNA. A D gene is named only where the DNA matches it firmly. Where a row states a size, it is once, few, many or the class of an expanded clone; other rows omit it.

-	TRBD1	TRBV20-1	TRBJ1-4	CSGGTGREKLFF	TGCAGTGGGGGGACAGGGCGGGAAAAACTGTTTTTT
few	TRBD1	TRBV5-6	TRBJ1-2	CASSLRQGNYGYTF	TGTGCCAGCAGCTTAAGACAGGGGAACTATGGCTACACCTTC
many	-	TRBV12-3/TRBV12-4	TRBJ2-7	CASSFMSGGRTYEQYF	TGTGCCAGCAGTTTTATGTCGGGCGGGCGAACCTACGAGCAGTACTTC
-	TRBD2	TRBV28	TRBJ2-3	CASSLPSVAGGQDTDTQYF	TGTGCCAGCAGTTTACCGTCGGTAGCGGGGGGGCAAGACACAGATACGCAGTATTTT
-	-	TRBV9	TRBJ2-7	CASSEGLGSYEQYF	TGTGCCAGCAGCGAAGGACTGGGCTCCTACGAGCAGTACTTC
-	-	TRBV5-1	TRBJ2-7	CASSLGGGPAYEQYF	TGCGCCAGCAGCTTGGGGGGGGGCCCGGCCTACGAGCAGTACTTC
many	-	TRBV5-1	TRBJ1-4	CASSLDRTNEKLFF	TGTGCCAGCAGCCTCGACAGGACTAATGAAAAACTGTTTTTT
few	-	TRBV18	TRBJ2-7	CASSPGSGLYEQYF	TGTGCCAGCTCACCTGGTTCAGGGCTCTACGAGCAGTACTTC
many	TRBD2	TRBV15	TRBJ2-2	CATSRGTSNIGELFF	TGTGCCACCAGCAGAGGGACTAGCAATATCGGGGAGCTGTTTTTT
-	-	TRBV18	TRBJ2-7	CASSPDGGGTYEQYF	TGTGCCAGCTCACCAGATGGCGGCGGGACCTACGAGCAGTACTTC
few	TRBD2	TRBV4-2	TRBJ2-7	CASSQHLDGGDSYEQYF	TGTGCCAGCAGCCAACATCTTGACGGGGGGGACTCCTACGAGCAGTACTTC
-	-	TRBV6-1	TRBJ1-1	CASSEYQEAFF	TGTGCCAGCAGTGAATACCAAGAAGCTTTCTTT
few	-	TRBV7-8	TRBJ2-7	CASSPRTAYEQYF	TGTGCCAGCAGCCCGAGGACAGCCTACGAGCAGTACTTC
few	TRBD1	TRBV3-1	TRBJ1-2	CASSQDLRGGGYTF	TGTGCCAGCAGCCAAGATCTTAGAGGGGGCGGCTACACCTTC
-	-	TRBV27	TRBJ1-2	CATERTDLNYGYTF	TGTGCCACAGAGAGGACAGACCTTAACTATGGCTACACCTTC
few	-	TRBV7-9	TRBJ2-6	CASSFGGGANVLAF	-
few	TRBD1	TRBV6-6	TRBJ1-2	CASTLPTGVEGYTF	TGTGCCAGCACCCTACCAACAGGGGTTGAGGGCTACACCTTC
-	TRBD2	TRBV7-2	TRBJ2-7	CASSFLAGGLLSYEQYF	TGTGCCAGCAGCTTTCTAGCGGGAGGCCTGCTCTCCTACGAGCAGTACTTC
-	TRBD1	TRBV4-1	TRBJ1-2	CASSQEGRGTASIYGYTF	TGCGCCAGCAGCCAAGAGGGACGGGGGACAGCAAGTATCTATGGCTACACCTTC
-	TRBD1	TRBV7-2	TRBJ1-4	CASSLPPGQGGEKLFF	TGTGCCAGCAGCTTACCGCCGGGACAGGGGGGTGAAAAACTGTTTTTT
few	TRBD2	TRBV7-2	TRBJ2-5	CASSLAGGMGETQYF	TGTGCCAGCAGCTTAGCGGGGGGGATGGGAGAGACCCAGTACTTC
-	-	TRBV9	TRBJ1-2	CASSAQGPNTRLANYGYTF	TGTGCCAGCAGCGCCCAGGGGCCCAACACCCGGTTAGCTAACTATGGCTACACCTTC
-	-	TRBV7-9	TRBJ1-1	CASSLGRTGMNTEAFF	TGTGCCAGCAGCTTAGGCAGGACTGGGATGAACACTGAAGCTTTCTTT
-	-	TRBV9	TRBJ2-1	CASSVSSGYNEQFF	TGTGCCAGCAGCGTGTCGTCAGGATACAATGAGCAGTTCTTC
-	-	TRBV21-1	TRBJ2-5	CASSTQTSDRGETQYF	TGTGCCAGCAGCACACAAACTTCGGACAGGGGAGAGACCCAGTACTTC
once	-	TRBV2	TRBJ2-7	CASIKQGGSSYEQYF	TGTGCCAGCATTAAACAGGGCGGAAGCTCCTACGAGCAGTACTTC